A single sample is the source of the 20 T cell receptor beta chains below, sequenced in a study of cytomegalovirus exposure and HLA in healthy donors. Method: immunoSEQ multiplex PCR; TCRdb's copy keeps in-frame clones and lacks some. Of approximately 70,000 clones detected, 94% appear once; the ten largest clones hold approximately 0.59%. Source material: PBMCs. Receptors originate from a young woman in good health and CMV-seronegative.

This clone was seen only once. The chain combines TRBV5-6 with TRBJ2-7, with TRBD2 matching over 7 bases. V was clipped by 4 bases and J by 5 bases; unmatched bases: 9. The CDR3 is 14 amino acids. The germline gives CDR1 SGHDT, CDR2 YYEEEE. The CDR3 sequence is CASSLPLGTNEQYF. DNA of the CDR3: TGTGCCAGCAGCCTCCCGCTGGGGACTAACGAGCAGTACTTC. Full variable domain (remainder filled in from reference TRBV5-6 and TRBJ2-7): DAGVTQSPTHLIKTRGQQVTLRCSPKSGHDTVSWYQQALGQGPQFIFQYYEEEERQRGNFPDRFSGHQFPNYSSELNVNALLLGDSALYLCASSLPLGTNEQYFGPGTRLTVT.

The chain employs TRBV7-3 and TRBJ2-1, with a possible D match to TRBD2 (5 bases). CDR3 length: 16 amino acids. Germline V gene lookup returns CDR1 SGHTA and CDR2 FQGTGA. V dropped 5 bases and J dropped 4 bases, with 18 bases sitting between them. The CDR3 loop is CASSRGWTAGYNEQFF. The CDR3 coding sequence is TGTGCCAGCAGCCGAGGGTGGACCGCGGGTTACAATGAGCAGTTCTTC.

This clone has just one count. The chain uses TRBV28 and TRBJ2-1; D may be TRBD1 (5 bases). Germline values: CDR1 MDHEN, CDR2 SYDVKM. The CDR3 sequence is 13 residues long. Trimming removed 8 bases from V and 3 bases from J, with 11 bases in between. For the CDR3, the DNA is TGTGCCAGCTCGGACGACAGCTACAATGAGCAGTTCTTC. Its protein product is CASSDDSYNEQFF.

V gene TRBV7-8 combines with J gene TRBJ1-4; possibly TRBD1 for D (5 bases). Looked up from germline, CDR1 is SGHVS and CDR2 is FQNEAQ. Trimming left V 4 bases short and J 6 bases short, with 18 bases between. The CDR3 length is 16 residues. The CDR3 DNA reads TGTGCCAGCAGCTACGGACGTGGAGCGGGGGATGAAAAACTGTTTTTT. Protein product: CASSYGRGAGDEKLFF.

The chain uses TRBV28 and TRBJ2-3, with a possible D match to TRBD2 (6 bases). This CDR3 has 17 residues. Trimming stripped 3 bases from V and 0 bases from J, with 16 bases between. The V gene's germline CDR1 is MDHEN and CDR2 SYDVKM. CDR3 nucleotide sequence: TGTGCCAGCAGTTTGACCGGGACTTACTCTAGCACAGATACGCAGTATTTT. Translating gives CASSLTGTYSSTDTQYF.

CDR3 amino acids: CASSLLQAPNSPLHF. The CDR3 DNA reads as TGTGCCAGCAGCCTCCTTCAGGCCCCCAATTCACCCCTCCACTTT. The V and J genes are TRBV7-2 and TRBJ1-6; D unresolved. This CDR3 region has 15 residues. Trimming took off 5 bases at V and 7 bases at J, with 15 bases between the two ends. Germline CDR1 and CDR2: SGHTA and FQGNSA.

V usage is TRBV12-2 and J usage is TRBJ1-5. TRBV12-2 corresponds to a pseudogene. This CDR3 region has 17 residues. In nucleotides, the CDR3 is TGTGCAAGTCGCTTAGCGACGGGGAGCCTCTGCAATCAGCCCCAGCATTTT. Translated, it gives CASRLATGSLCNQPQHF.

The chain employs TRBV5-8 and TRBJ2-5, with 7 positions matching TRBD1. This CDR3 has 15 amino acids. Germline-derived CDR1 and CDR2 are SGHTS and YDEGEE. With 5 bases clipped from V and 5 bases from J, the junction kept 12 bases outside the gene matches. The CDR3 reads CASRHDRVSGETQYF. In DNA form, the CDR3 reads TGTGCCAGCAGACACGACAGGGTATCAGGGGAGACCCAGTACTTC. Full variable domain (outside the CDR3, taken from reference TRBV5-8 and TRBJ2-5): EAGVTQSPTHLIKTRGQQATLRCSPISGHTSVYWYQQALGLGLQFLLWYDEGEERNRGNFPPRFSGRQFPNYSSELNVNALELEDSALYLCASRHDRVSGETQYFGPGTRLLVL.

The count of this clone is one. This sequence joins TRBV7-8 and TRBJ2-7, with a tentative D call TRBD2 (6 bases). CDR1 SGHVS and CDR2 FQNEAQ come from the germline V gene. The CDR3 is made up of 14 amino acids. V was trimmed by 0 bases and J by 3 bases, leaving 9 bases between them. The CDR3 sequence: CASSLAGGLYEQYF. The DNA of the CDR3 is TGTGCCAGCAGCTTAGCGGGGGGACTCTACGAGCAGTACTTC.

This chain joins TRBV30 and TRBJ2-3; a possible D gene is TRBD2 (6 bases). V lost 3 bases to trimming and J lost 1 base, with 14 bases between them. CDR1 and CDR2 (germline): GTSNPN, SVGIG (reference sequence). The CDR3 is 15 residues long. This CDR3 reads CAWSRTSFGTDTQYF. DNA for the CDR3: TGTGCCTGGAGCCGAACTAGCTTCGGCACAGATACGCAGTATTTT.

The genes are TRBV5-5 and TRBJ2-2, with 7 bases lining up with TRBD1. J was trimmed by 4 bases and V by 4 bases; bases with no gene match: 10. CDR3 length: 16 amino acids. Per the germline V gene, CDR1 is SGHKS and CDR2 is YYEKEE (reference sequence). The CDR3 DNA reads TGTGCCAGCAGCCGTACGACAGGGTCCCTCACCGGGGAGCTGTTTTTT. This encodes CASSRTTGSLTGELFF.

V is TRBV27 and J is TRBJ1-1, with 8 bases matching TRBD1. V lost 5 bases, J lost 8 bases, and 10 bases stayed unmatched. Germline V CDR1 and CDR2: MNHEY, SMNVEV (reference sequence). This CDR3 is built from 14 residues. Here the CDR3 DNA reads TGTGCCAGCAGTCTCTCCTCCAGGGGGCGCGAAGCTTTCTTT. Protein sequence: CASSLSSRGREAFF.

The chain links TRBV5-1 to TRBJ2-5; maybe TRBD2 (6 bases). The V end lost 4 bases, the J end lost 4 bases, and 11 bases lay between the germline ends. Germline-derived CDR1 and CDR2 are SGHRS and YFSETQ. This CDR3 has 13 amino acids. The CDR3: CASSDTSRETQYF. The CDR3, as DNA: TGCGCCAGCAGCGACACTAGCAGAGAGACCCAGTACTTC.

The V and J genes are TRBV14 and TRBJ2-7, with a possible D match to TRBD2 (6 bases). Germline assignment: CDR1 SGHDN and CDR2 FVKESK. The CDR3 totals 12 residues. Trimming left V 1 base short and J 10 bases short, with 11 bases between. The CDR3, as DNA: TGTGCCAGCAGCCAAGTGCGGGGATCTCAGTACTTC. This codes for CASSQVRGSQYF. The full variable domain, with the rest looked up from reference TRBV14 and TRBJ2-7, is EAGVTQFPSHSVIEKGQTVTLRCDPISGHDNLYWYRRVMGKEIKFLLHFVKESKQDESGMPNNRFLAERTGGTYSTLKVQPAELEDSGVYFCASSQVRGSQYFGPGTRLTVT.

This clone has only a few counts. The chain couples TRBV5-4 to TRBJ2-1, with D perhaps matching TRBD2 (6 bases). CDR1 SGHNT and CDR2 YYREEE come from the germline V gene (reference sequence). The V gene lost 4 bases and the J gene lost 4 bases, with 18 bases spanning the gap. The CDR3 length is 16 residues. The CDR3, as DNA: TGTGCCAGCAGCCGCGGGGAGACTAGTGGGTACAATGAGCAGTTCTTC. Residues: CASSRGETSGYNEQFF.

The chain has TRBV6-1 and TRBJ1-1, with TRBD1 matching 8 bases. The CDR3 is 16 residues long. In germline, CDR1 is MNHNS, CDR2 SASEGT. V lost 4 bases, J lost 1 base, and 8 bases stayed unmatched. CDR3 in amino acids: CASSGLWQGANTEAFF. The CDR3 DNA sequence: TGTGCCAGCAGTGGTCTGTGGCAGGGGGCGAACACTGAAGCTTTCTTT.

V gene TRBV7-8 combines with J gene TRBJ2-3, with 13 bases fitting TRBD2. Looked up from germline, CDR1 is SGHVS and CDR2 is FQNEAQ. V lost 5 bases and J lost 1; bases outside the gene matches: 6. CDR3 length: 17 amino acids. The CDR3 is CASSPRTSGGRTDTQYF. CDR3 coding DNA: TGTGCCAGCAGCCCAAGGACTAGCGGGGGACGCACAGATACGCAGTATTTT. Full variable domain (missing parts from reference TRBV7-8 and TRBJ2-3): GAGVSQSPRYKVAKRGQDVALRCDPISGHVSLFWYQQALGQGPEFLTYFQNEAQLDKSGLPSDRFFAERPEGSVSTLKIQRTQQEDSAVYLCASSPRTSGGRTDTQYFGPGTRLTVL.

In DNA form, the CDR3 reads TGTGCCAGCTCGCCCGGGACAGGGCTCGCCCGGACTCATTTT. Encoded protein: CASSPGTGLARTHF. The chain joins TRBV18 to TRBJ1-5, with TRBD1 matching 9 bases. In germline, CDR1 is KGHSH, CDR2 LQKENI. The CDR3 totals 14 residues. After removal of 6 bases from V and 16 bases from J, the junction contained 16 bases not matched to a gene.

The V call is TRBV15, the J call TRBJ1-3, with D possibly TRBD1 on 6 matching bases. Germline loops: CDR1 LNHNV, CDR2 YYDKDF (reference sequence). The CDR3 consists of 15 residues. Trimming took 1 base from V and 1 from J, leaving 8 bases between them. For the CDR3, the DNA is TGTGCCACCAGCAGAGCGGACAGTTCTGGAAACACCATATATTTT. Residues: CATSRADSSGNTIYF.

This chain joins TRBV13 and TRBJ2-7; D perhaps matches TRBD1 (6 bases). The CDR3 is 15 residues long. Germline CDR1 reads PRHDT; CDR2 reads FYEKMQ (reference sequence). V gave up 1 base and J gave up 3 bases, with 13 bases separating them. DNA for the CDR3: TGTGCCAGCAGCTTAGCGGCAGGGGCTCGCTACGAGCAGTACTTC. Translating it yields CASSLAAGARYEQYF.